The 27 T cell receptor beta chains listed next were all sequenced from one sample in a study of blood T cell repertoires in COVID-19. Using immunoSEQ multiplex PCR, the repertoire was profiled, and TCRdb retains in-frame clones only, with some absent. The sample yields about 200,000 clones, around 84% seen once. The sequenced material came from PBMCs or T cells enriched from blood (not recorded which). The receptors come from a woman aged 40 to 49 with acute COVID-19.

The chain employs TRBV29-1 and TRBJ1-5; no clear D. The V end was cut by 8 bases, the J end by 3 bases, with 14 bases between. The germline gives CDR1 SQVTM, CDR2 ANQGSEA. This CDR3 comprises 13 residues. CDR3 amino acids: CSTGGQDNQPQHF. As DNA, the CDR3 is TGCAGCACGGGTGGGCAAGACAATCAGCCCCAGCATTTT. Full variable domain (outside the CDR3, taken from reference TRBV29-1 and TRBJ1-5): SAVISQKPSRDICQRGTSLTIQCQVDSQVTMMFWYRQQPGQSLTLIATANQGSEATYESGFVIDKFPISRPNLTFSTLTVSNMSPEDSSIYLCSTGGQDNQPQHFGDGTRLSIL.

The V call is TRBV6-2 or TRBV6-3, the J call TRBJ2-7; possible D gene TRBD2, 6 bases. CDR1 MNHEY and CDR2 SVGEGT come from the germline V gene. The CDR3 sequence is 15 residues long. V lost 6 bases and J lost 6, with 21 bases in between. The CDR3 DNA reads TGTGCCAGCAGCCGCCGAGTAGCGGACGTCCCCGAGCAGTACTTC. Its protein is CASSRRVADVPEQYF.

This clone was recorded many times. The rearrangement joins TRBV28 to TRBJ1-2, with D maybe TRBD1 (6 bases). V shed 2 bases and J shed 5 bases, with 18 bases lying between them. Germline V gene sequence: CDR1 MDHEN, CDR2 SYDVKM. The CDR3 sequence is 16 residues long. The CDR3 DNA reads as TGTGCCAGCAGTTTAAGGGACACCACTCTGCGGTATGGCTACACCTTC. It codes for CASSLRDTTLRYGYTF.

V gene TRBV5-4 combines with J gene TRBJ1-2; D is unclear. The CDR3 sequence is 14 residues long. The V and J ends lost 2 bases and 8 bases respectively, with 16 bases between them. From germline, CDR1 is SGHNT and CDR2 YYREEE (reference sequence). Here the CDR3 reads CASSLRGIGGGYTF. The CDR3 nucleotides read TGTGCCAGCAGCTTACGCGGGATTGGTGGGGGCTACACCTTC.

Only one count was recorded for this clone. V and J are TRBV7-2 and TRBJ1-2, with D unclear. This CDR3 comprises 13 residues. Germline V gives CDR1 SGHTA, CDR2 FQGNSA. V shed 1 base and J shed 4 bases, with 7 bases lying between them. The CDR3: CASSLGRSYGYTF. DNA for the CDR3: TGTGCCAGCAGCTTAGGGCGGTCCTATGGCTACACCTTC.

The chain has TRBV9 and TRBJ2-3; a weak D match, TRBD2 (6 bases). V was cut by 3 bases and J by 4 bases, with 15 bases left in between. The CDR3 is made up of 15 amino acids. Germline V gene lookup returns CDR1 SGDLS and CDR2 YYNGEE. The CDR3 reads CASSGSGTRADTQYF. CDR3 nucleotide sequence: TGTGCCAGCAGCGGATCCGGGACTCGGGCAGATACGCAGTATTTT.

This chain connects TRBV5-5 to TRBJ1-3; D gene unclear. Germline loops: CDR1 SGHKS, CDR2 YYEKEE (reference sequence). V lost 0 bases to trimming and J lost 12 bases, with 13 bases between them. The CDR3 totals 13 residues. The CDR3 DNA reads TGTGCCAGCAGCTTGGATGGGCAGCTTGGCATATATTTT. Residues: CASSLDGQLGIYF. Together with reference TRBV5-5 and TRBJ1-3, the CDR3 gives the full variable domain: DAGVTQSPTHLIKTRGQQVTLRCSPISGHKSVSWYQQVLGQGPQFIFQYYEKEERGRGNFPDRFSARQFPNYSSELNVNALLLGDSALYLCASSLDGQLGIYFGEGSWLTVV.

The CDR3 is CASSSMGQRNQPQHF. Written as DNA, the CDR3 is TGCGCCAGCAGCTCGATGGGACAGCGCAATCAGCCCCAGCATTTT. V gene TRBV5-1 combines with J gene TRBJ1-5; the match to TRBD1 covers 7 bases. Germline trimming cut 3 bases from V and 2 bases from J; bases unmatched to any gene: 5. This CDR3 has 15 residues. CDR1 and CDR2 (germline): SGHRS, YFSETQ.

The chain has TRBV28 and TRBJ1-2; 8 nucleotides match TRBD1. The ends lost 8 bases at V and 4 bases at J; junction bases unmatched: 9. CDR3 length: 14 amino acids. Looked up from germline, CDR1 is MDHEN and CDR2 is SYDVKM. CDR3 loop: CASAGTGGSYGYTF. The CDR3 DNA is TGTGCCAGCGCCGGGACAGGCGGTTCCTATGGCTACACCTTC.

The rearrangement joins TRBV19 to TRBJ2-7; tentative D call: TRBD1 (5 bases). The CDR3 extends over 14 amino acids. Germline V lookup: CDR1 LNHDA, CDR2 SQIVND (reference sequence). V lost 6 bases and J lost 2, with 14 bases in between. CDR3 sequence reads: CASSPSTGTYEQYF. DNA of the CDR3: TGTGCCAGTAGCCCCAGCACAGGCACCTACGAGCAGTACTTC.

The rearrangement joins TRBV28 to TRBJ2-3, with TRBD2 matching over 7 bases. The CDR3 is 15 residues long. Looked up from germline, CDR1 is MDHEN and CDR2 is SYDVKM. Trimming removed 6 bases from V and 2 bases from J; junction bases left unmatched: 8. CDR3 bases: TGTGCCAGCAGCCCAAGTAGCGGGTACACAGATACGCAGTATTTT. This encodes CASSPSSGYTDTQYF.

This chain connects TRBV29-1 to TRBJ2-1, with D maybe TRBD2 (6 bases). Germline V gene sequence: CDR1 SQVTM, CDR2 ANQGSEA. CDR3 length: 14 amino acids. V was pared by 4 bases and J by 5 bases, with 15 bases between. DNA of the CDR3: TGCAGCGTTGTCGGGAGCCCACGGGACAATGAGCAGTTCTTC. Protein product: CSVVGSPRDNEQFF.

The chain uses TRBV12-2 and TRBJ1-1; the listed D gene, TRBD1, was not tested against the DNA. TRBV12-2 is a listed pseudogene. The CDR3 sequence is 15 residues long. CDR3 sequence reads: CASRPFIGENTEAFF. The CDR3 bases are TGTGCAAGTCGACCGTTTATAGGGGAGAACACTGAAGCTTTCTTT.

J is TRBJ1-5 and V is TRBV30; D possibly corresponds to TRBD1 (5 bases). Germline assignment: CDR1 GTSNPN and CDR2 SVGIG (reference sequence). The CDR3 covers 13 residues. Trimming stripped 1 base from V and 4 bases from J, with 8 bases between. The CDR3 reads CAWSAAGNQPQHF. The CDR3 region has the DNA TGTGCCTGGAGTGCTGCAGGGAATCAGCCCCAGCATTTT.

The CDR3 spells CASSLDFGTVVYEQYF. The DNA for the CDR3 is TGCGCCAGCAGCTTGGATTTCGGGACAGTCGTCTACGAGCAGTACTTC. The chain employs TRBV5-1 and TRBJ2-7, with 7 nucleotides matching TRBD1. This CDR3 has 16 residues. V gave up 0 bases and J gave up 3 bases; unmatched junction bases: 9. Germline loops: CDR1 SGHRS, CDR2 YFSETQ.

The gene calls are TRBV9 and TRBJ2-7; 8 positions agree with TRBD1. Germline values: CDR1 SGDLS, CDR2 YYNGEE. The CDR3 length is 15 residues. The J segment lost 3 bases and the V segment lost 3 bases, leaving 8 bases of the junction unmatched. CDR3 sequence reads: CASSGSGGSSYEQYF. The DNA for the CDR3 is TGTGCCAGCAGCGGGTCAGGGGGCAGTAGCTACGAGCAGTACTTC.

The chain recombines TRBV5-1 with TRBJ1-3; no clear D gene. The germline V and J ends were trimmed by 1 base and 2 bases, with 7 bases remaining between them. This CDR3 is built from 14 residues. Germline V gives CDR1 SGHRS, CDR2 YFSETQ. CDR3 in amino acids: CASSLSLTGNTIYF. CDR3 DNA sequence: TGCGCCAGCAGCTTGTCGTTAACTGGAAACACCATATATTTT.

The chain uses TRBV19 and TRBJ2-5, with a possible D match to TRBD1 (6 bases). Deletions cut 5 bases from V and 10 bases from J, with 23 bases between. The CDR3 runs to 15 residues. Germline assignment: CDR1 LNHDA and CDR2 SQIVND (reference sequence). CDR3 protein: CASSAQSWGQEGQYF. CDR3 sequence (DNA): TGTGCCAGTAGTGCACAGAGCTGGGGGCAAGAGGGCCAGTACTTC. Full variable domain (rest looked up from reference TRBV19 and TRBJ2-5): DGGITQSPKYLFRKEGQNVTLSCEQNLNHDAMYWYRQDPGQGLRLIYYSQIVNDFQKGDIAEGYSVSREKKESFPLTVTSAQKNPTAFYLCASSAQSWGQEGQYFGPGTRLLVL.

The chain links TRBV5-1 to TRBJ1-1; TRBD1 matches 8 bases. The CDR3 runs 16 residues. Germline CDR1 is SGHRS and CDR2 is YFSETQ. V gave up 4 bases and J gave up 1 base; unmatched junction bases: 9. CDR3 in amino acids: CASSITGGMGNTEAFF. As DNA, the CDR3 is TGCGCCAGCAGCATAACAGGGGGAATGGGGAACACTGAAGCTTTCTTT.

The V and J genes are TRBV28 and TRBJ1-1, with 9 bases that match TRBD1. V dropped 6 bases and J dropped 4; count of bases not matched to a gene: 3. Per germline, CDR1 MDHEN and CDR2 SYDVKM. The CDR3 is 13 amino acids. The CDR3 spells CASSEDRGTEAFF. DNA of the CDR3: TGTGCCAGCAGCGAGGACAGGGGCACTGAAGCTTTCTTT.

The chain carries TRBV5-1 and TRBJ2-4; 7 bases align to TRBD1. The CDR3 extends over 15 amino acids. Per the germline V gene, CDR1 is SGHRS and CDR2 is YFSETQ. With 0 bases clipped from V and 4 bases from J, the junction kept 4 bases outside the gene matches. CDR3 nucleotide sequence: TGCGCCAGCAGCTTGGAAGGGACAGTGAAAAACATTCAGTACTTC. As protein: CASSLEGTVKNIQYF.

This sequence joins TRBV3-1 (or the pseudogene TRBV3-2) and TRBJ2-1; 8 positions match TRBD2. Germline values: CDR1 LGHDT, CDR2 YNNKEL (reference sequence). J lost 9 bases, V lost 1 base, and 2 bases had no gene match. CDR3 length: 13 amino acids. The CDR3, as DNA: TGTGCCAGCAGCCAAGTTCGGGGGGGTGAGCAGTTCTTC. Amino acids: CASSQVRGGEQFF.

This clone was recorded only once. This rearrangement joins TRBV11-2 to TRBJ2-1; 9 nucleotides agree with TRBD2. CDR3 length: 16 amino acids. The junction had 13 bases not matched to a gene; V was cut back by 5 bases and J by 8 bases. Germline CDR1 SGHAT, CDR2 FQNNGV. CDR3 in amino acids: CASSPLAGVFEDEQFF. The CDR3 region has the DNA TGTGCCAGCAGCCCCTTAGCGGGAGTTTTCGAGGATGAGCAGTTCTTC.

The chain is built from TRBV6-5 and TRBJ2-3, with 9 bases lining up with TRBD2. Germline values: CDR1 MNHEY, CDR2 SVGAGI. This CDR3 spans 16 amino acids. Germline trimming cut 3 bases from V and 5 bases from J; bases unmatched to any gene: 9. CDR3 amino acids: CASSYSGGGAGDTQYF. The CDR3 region has the DNA TGTGCCAGCAGTTATTCAGGCGGGGGGGCGGGAGATACGCAGTATTTT.

The rearrangement joins TRBV14 to TRBJ2-3; no clear D gene. Germline V gives CDR1 SGHDN, CDR2 FVKESK. V lost 1 base to trimming and J lost 4 bases, with 3 bases between them. The CDR3 is made up of 12 amino acids. CDR3 region: CASSQASDTQYF. The CDR3 DNA is TGTGCCAGCAGCCAAGCCTCAGATACGCAGTATTTT.

This rearrangement joins TRBV5-1 to TRBJ2-3, with 7 bases identical to TRBD2. The CDR3 extends over 14 amino acids. Germline V gene data show CDR1 as SGHRS and CDR2 as YFSETQ. V shed 3 bases, J shed 2 bases, and the junction held 3 bases outside the gene matches. The CDR3 loop is CASSSRGSTDTQYF. CDR3 coding DNA: TGCGCCAGCAGCTCGCGGGGGTCCACAGATACGCAGTATTTT.

This clone appeared a few times. CDR3 bases: TGTGCCAGCAGTGATAAGGGAGTTCGGTCTGGAAACACCATATATTTT. Translated, it gives CASSDKGVRSGNTIYF. J is TRBJ1-3 and V is TRBV2; D remains ambiguous. This CDR3 spans 16 amino acids. Trimming took off 3 bases at V and 1 base at J, with 13 bases between the two ends. CDR1 SNHLY and CDR2 FYNNEI come from the germline V gene.